Listed below are T cell receptor beta chains from one sample, sequenced in a study of T-cell reconstitution after alpha-beta-depleted transplantation in children. MiXCR, applied by TCRdb to the PCR reads, yields one record per CDR3 protein. The sample records 500,000 to 650,000 distinct CDR3 sequences, approximately 13% being singletons. The source was PBMCs, mostly from graft donor cells, collected 360 days after TCRalphabeta/CD19-depleted stem cell transplant. All receptors derive from a male patient under 18 who had a stem cell transplant for acute myeloid leukemia, so the T cells may come from the graft donor. Both conserved end residues are part of each CDR3. The order of the fields is J gene, V gene, CDR3 protein.

>TRBJ1-5|TRBV25-1
CASRAPGSNQPQHF
>TRBJ2-4|TRBV29-1
CSVLGASGGFLLAKNIQYF
>TRBJ2-7|TRBV7-8
CASSFRLRAGGPYEQYF
>TRBJ2-5|TRBV6-2/TRBV6-3
CASSYTPTTSGIILGETQYF
>TRBJ2-5|TRBV20-1
CSAPTLAEQETQYF
>TRBJ2-7|TRBV30
CAWRLSEFYEQYF
>TRBJ1-1|TRBV5-1
CASSLWGNEAFF
>TRBJ2-4|TRBV27
CASAFSSGRANIQYF
>TRBJ2-2|TRBV5-5
CASSLVLYTGELFF
>TRBJ2-7|TRBV20-1
CSARGPGEGAYEQYF
>TRBJ1-1|TRBV12-3/TRBV12-4
CASSFPKTRDTEAFF
>TRBJ2-2|TRBV12-3/TRBV12-4
CASTTRAADTGELFF
>TRBJ2-5|TRBV27
CASSRGTSGSGETQYF
>TRBJ2-6|TRBV2
CASSEWLSGANVLTF
>TRBJ2-1|TRBV7-2
CASSLGSVNNEQFF
>TRBJ2-3|TRBV10-3
CAIRRRGVGADTQYF
>TRBJ2-7|TRBV5-1
CASAVVGYEQYF
>TRBJ2-7|TRBV28
CATGGGSYEQYF
>TRBJ2-3|TRBV20-1
CSASELAGWADTQYF
>TRBJ2-1|TRBV4-3
CASSQGVSSYNEQFF
>TRBJ1-2|TRBV7-8
CASSLAGTYGYTF
>TRBJ2-7|TRBV27
CASSLRGGLAYEQYF
>TRBJ1-5|TRBV7-2
CASSSTTGRLSNQPQHF
>TRBJ2-3|TRBV12-3/TRBV12-4
CASSLATYATSGRGPEYF
>TRBJ2-1|TRBV9
CASSVVGFERGYHNEQFF
>TRBJ2-2|TRBV5-1
CASSSGTGLNTGELFF
>TRBJ2-5|TRBV28
CASSFAGAGETQYF
>TRBJ2-1|TRBV6-4
CASSDSPGLAGGTYNEQFF
>TRBJ2-5|TRBV20-1
CSARRSEGVIQETQYF
>TRBJ2-3|TRBV11-2
CASSFEGRDTDTQYF
>TRBJ2-1|TRBV6-5
CASSYTQSPIGNHEQFF
>TRBJ2-1|TRBV14
CASSQLAGGRNEQFF
>TRBJ2-7|TRBV30
CAWRDPQVREPLIEQYF
>TRBJ2-1|TRBV9
CASRPTRGDEQFF
>TRBJ2-5|TRBV12-3/TRBV12-4
CASSPRGPTLQETQYF
>TRBJ2-2|TRBV5-1
CASSSTSGSTGELFF
>TRBJ2-7|TRBV7-6
CASSYTRSYEQYF
>TRBJ1-1|TRBV5-1
CASRPGGGGGQNTEAFF
>TRBJ2-1|TRBV13
CASSLIAGGPGNEQFF
>TRBJ1-3|TRBV2
CASSEVTVGNTIYF
>TRBJ2-7|TRBV29-1
CSVEEGSNYEQYF
>TRBJ2-1|TRBV20-1
CSAETSGRTYNEQFF
>TRBJ2-1|TRBV12-3/TRBV12-4
CASSFRRNSGRFNEQFF
>TRBJ1-3|TRBV20-1
CSARKGQGLSSGNTIYF
>TRBJ2-7|TRBV29-1
CSVQRGNPLGKQYF
>TRBJ1-4|TRBV29-1
CSDKNRGPNEKLFF
>TRBJ2-7|TRBV5-1
CASSFPTGGTYEQYF
>TRBJ2-1|TRBV6-6
CASGAFVEQFF
>TRBJ2-5|TRBV20-1
CSARLAGETQYF
>TRBJ2-7|TRBV7-7
CASSPIQGPTYEQYF